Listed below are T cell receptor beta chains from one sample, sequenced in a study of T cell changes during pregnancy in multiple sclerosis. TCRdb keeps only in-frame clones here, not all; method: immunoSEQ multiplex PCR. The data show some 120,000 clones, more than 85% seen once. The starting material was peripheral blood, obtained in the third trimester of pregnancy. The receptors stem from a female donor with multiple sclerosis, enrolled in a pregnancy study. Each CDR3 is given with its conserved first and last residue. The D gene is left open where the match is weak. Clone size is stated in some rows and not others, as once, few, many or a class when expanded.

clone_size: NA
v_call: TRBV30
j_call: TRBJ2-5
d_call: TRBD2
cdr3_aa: CAGGRGLAGETQYF
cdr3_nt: TGTGCCGGGGGTCGGGGACTAGCGGGAGAGACCCAGTACTTC

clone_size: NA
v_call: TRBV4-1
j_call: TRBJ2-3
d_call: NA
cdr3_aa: CASSLLGTDTQYF
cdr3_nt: TGCGCCAGCAGCCTCCTTGGCACAGATACGCAGTATTTT

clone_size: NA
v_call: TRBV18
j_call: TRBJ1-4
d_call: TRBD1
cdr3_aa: CASSLDRGDEKLFF
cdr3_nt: TGTGCCAGCTCCCTCGACAGGGGGGATGAAAAACTGTTTTTT

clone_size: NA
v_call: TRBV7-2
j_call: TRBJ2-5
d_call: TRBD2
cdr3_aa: CASSAGGQETQYF
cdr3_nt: TGTGCCAGCAGCGCGGGGGGGCAGGAGACCCAGTACTTC

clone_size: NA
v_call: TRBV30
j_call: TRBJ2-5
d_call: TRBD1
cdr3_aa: CAWGQGWTQYF
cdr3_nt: TGTGCCTGGGGACAGGGGTGGACCCAGTACTTC

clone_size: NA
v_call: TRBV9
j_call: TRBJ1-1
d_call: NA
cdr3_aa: CASSPGGRTEAFF
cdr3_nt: TGTGCCAGCAGCCCGGGGGGGAGGACTGAAGCTTTCTTT

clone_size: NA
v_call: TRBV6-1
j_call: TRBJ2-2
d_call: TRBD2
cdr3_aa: CASSTLAVNTGELFF
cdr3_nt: TGTGCCAGCAGTACGCTAGCGGTGAACACCGGGGAGCTGTTTTTT

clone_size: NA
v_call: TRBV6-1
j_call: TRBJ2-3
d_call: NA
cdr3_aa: CASGELASTDTQYF
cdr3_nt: TGTGCCAGCGGAGAGTTGGCTAGCACAGATACGCAGTATTTT

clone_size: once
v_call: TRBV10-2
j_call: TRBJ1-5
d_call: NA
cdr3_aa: CASSEPGPNQPQHF
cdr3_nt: TGCGCCAGCAGTGAACCAGGCCCGAATCAGCCCCAGCATTTT

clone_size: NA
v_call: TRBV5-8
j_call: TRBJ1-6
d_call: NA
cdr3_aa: CASSFTGTGGSPLHF
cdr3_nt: TGTGCCAGCAGCTTCACCGGGACTGGGGGGTCACCCCTCCACTTT

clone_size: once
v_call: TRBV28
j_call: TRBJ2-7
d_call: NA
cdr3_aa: CASSPGSLYEQYF
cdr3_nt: TGTGCCAGCAGTCCCGGTAGCCTCTACGAGCAGTACTTC

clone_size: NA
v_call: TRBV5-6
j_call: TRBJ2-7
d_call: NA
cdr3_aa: CASSLGAYSYEQYF
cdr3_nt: TGTGCCAGCAGCTTGGGCGCGTACTCCTACGAGCAGTACTTC

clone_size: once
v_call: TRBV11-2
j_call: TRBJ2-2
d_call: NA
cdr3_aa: CASRGSGPTGELFF
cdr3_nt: TGTGCCAGCAGAGGGTCAGGGCCCACCGGGGAGCTGTTTTTT

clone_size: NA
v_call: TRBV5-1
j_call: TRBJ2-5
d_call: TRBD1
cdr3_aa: CASSPGQVQETQYF
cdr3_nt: TGCGCCAGCAGCCCGGGACAGGTCCAAGAGACCCAGTACTTC

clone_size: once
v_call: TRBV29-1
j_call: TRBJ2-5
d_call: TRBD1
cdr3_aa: CSVQDRGQETQYF
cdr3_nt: TGCAGCGTCCAGGACAGGGGTCAAGAGACCCAGTACTTC

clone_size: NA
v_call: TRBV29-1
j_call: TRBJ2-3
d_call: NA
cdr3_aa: CSVGPRRDTQYF
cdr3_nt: TGCAGCGTTGGGCCCCGTCGTGATACGCAGTATTTT

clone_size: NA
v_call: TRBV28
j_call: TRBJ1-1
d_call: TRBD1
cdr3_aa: CASSLGGQGFAEAFF
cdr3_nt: TGTGCCAGCAGTTTGGGAGGACAGGGTTTCGCTGAAGCTTTCTTT

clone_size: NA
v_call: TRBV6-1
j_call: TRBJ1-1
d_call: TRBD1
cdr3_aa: CASRKTGGTNTEAFF
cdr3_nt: TGTGCCAGCAGGAAAACAGGGGGGACGAACACTGAAGCTTTCTTT

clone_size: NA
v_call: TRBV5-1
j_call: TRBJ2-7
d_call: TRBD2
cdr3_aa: CASRRTSGSYEQYF
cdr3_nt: TGCGCCAGCAGGAGGACTAGCGGCTCCTACGAGCAGTACTTC

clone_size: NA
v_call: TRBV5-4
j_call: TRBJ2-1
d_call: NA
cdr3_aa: CASSRGTVTYDEQFF
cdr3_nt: TGTGCCAGCAGCCGGGGGACTGTAACATACGATGAGCAGTTCTTC

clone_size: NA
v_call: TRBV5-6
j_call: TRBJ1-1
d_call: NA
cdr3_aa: CASRLMGPNTEAFF
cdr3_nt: TGTGCCAGCAGACTGATGGGCCCGAACACTGAAGCTTTCTTT

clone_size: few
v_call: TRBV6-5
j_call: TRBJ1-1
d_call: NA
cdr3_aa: CASSQRRSEAFF
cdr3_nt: TGTGCCAGCAGCCAACGTAGAAGTGAAGCTTTCTTT

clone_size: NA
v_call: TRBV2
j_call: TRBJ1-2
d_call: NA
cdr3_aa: CASNGHNYGYTF
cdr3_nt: TGTGCCAGCAACGGACACAACTATGGCTACACCTTC

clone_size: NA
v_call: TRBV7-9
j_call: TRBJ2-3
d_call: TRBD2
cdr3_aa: CASSSPREEGDTQYF
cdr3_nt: TGTGCCAGCAGCTCCCCCCGGGAGGAGGGCGATACGCAGTATTTT

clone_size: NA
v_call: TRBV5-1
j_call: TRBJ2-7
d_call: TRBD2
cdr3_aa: CASSWMTSGGEQYF
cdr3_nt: TGCGCCAGCAGCTGGATGACTAGCGGTGGGGAGCAGTACTTC

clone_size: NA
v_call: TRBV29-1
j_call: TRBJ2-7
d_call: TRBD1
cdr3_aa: CSVDTGTGPTYEQYF
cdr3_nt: TGCAGCGTGGATACCGGGACAGGTCCTACCTACGAGCAGTACTTC

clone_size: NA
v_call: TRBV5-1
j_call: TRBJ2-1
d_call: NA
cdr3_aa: CASRDTYYNEQFF
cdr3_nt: TGCGCCAGCAGGGACACATACTACAATGAGCAGTTCTTC

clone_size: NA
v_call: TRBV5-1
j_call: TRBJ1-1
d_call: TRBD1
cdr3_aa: CASSRDRVRSTEAFF
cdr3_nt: TGCGCCAGCAGCAGGGACAGGGTGAGGAGCACTGAAGCTTTCTTT

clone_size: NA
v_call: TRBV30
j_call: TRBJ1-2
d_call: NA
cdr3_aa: CAWSAGSGYTF
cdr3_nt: TGTGCCTGGAGTGCAGGTAGTGGCTACACCTTC

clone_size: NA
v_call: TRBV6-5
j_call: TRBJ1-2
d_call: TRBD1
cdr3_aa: CASSPDRGPSGYTF
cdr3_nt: TGTGCCAGCAGTCCGGACAGGGGGCCGTCTGGCTACACCTTC

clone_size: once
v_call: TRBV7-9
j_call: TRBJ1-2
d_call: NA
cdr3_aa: CASSLDQVLNGYTF
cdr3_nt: TGTGCCAGCAGCTTAGATCAGGTTCTCAATGGCTACACCTTC

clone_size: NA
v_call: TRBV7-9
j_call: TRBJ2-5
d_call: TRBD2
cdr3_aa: CASSWGGEETQYF
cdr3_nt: TGTGCCAGCAGCTGGGGGGGGGAAGAGACCCAGTACTTC

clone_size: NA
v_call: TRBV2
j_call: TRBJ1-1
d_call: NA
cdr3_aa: CAVREVLLDFF
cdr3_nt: TGTGCCGTAAGAGAGGTCCTTCTGGATTTCTTT

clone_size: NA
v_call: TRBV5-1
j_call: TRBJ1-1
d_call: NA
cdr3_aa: CASSTSRVGENTEAFF
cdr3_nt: TGCGCCAGCAGCACTTCAAGAGTCGGGGAGAACACTGAAGCTTTCTTT

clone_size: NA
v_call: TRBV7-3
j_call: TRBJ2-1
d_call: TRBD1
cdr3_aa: CASSFLTGYHNEQFF
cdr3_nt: TGTGCCAGCAGCTTCCTGACAGGGTACCACAATGAGCAGTTCTTC

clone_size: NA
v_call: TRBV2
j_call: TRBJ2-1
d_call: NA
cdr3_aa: CASSDVTRYNEQFF
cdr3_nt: TGTGCCAGCAGTGACGTAACGCGATACAATGAGCAGTTCTTC

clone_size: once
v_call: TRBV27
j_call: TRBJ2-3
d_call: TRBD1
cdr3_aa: CASSTGGSSTDTQYF
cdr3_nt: TGTGCCAGCTCGACAGGGGGTTCTAGCACAGATACGCAGTATTTT

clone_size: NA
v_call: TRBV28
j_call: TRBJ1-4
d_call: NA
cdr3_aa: CASSPRGVEGEKLFF
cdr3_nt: TGTGCCAGCAGTCCCCGGGGGGTAGAAGGTGAAAAACTGTTTTTT

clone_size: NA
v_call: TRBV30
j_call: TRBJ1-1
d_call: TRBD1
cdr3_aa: CASTTGGVAFF
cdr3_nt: TGTGCCTCGACGACAGGGGGGGTAGCTTTCTTT

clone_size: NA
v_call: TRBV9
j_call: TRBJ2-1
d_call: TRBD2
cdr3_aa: CASSVDPAGVYNEQFF
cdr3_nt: TGTGCCAGCAGCGTCGACCCAGCGGGAGTGTACAATGAGCAGTTCTTC

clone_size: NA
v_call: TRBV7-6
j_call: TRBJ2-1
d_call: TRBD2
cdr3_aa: CASSLGGLAGGNEQFF
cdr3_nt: TGTGCCAGCAGCTTAGGCGGACTAGCGGGGGGCAATGAGCAGTTCTTC

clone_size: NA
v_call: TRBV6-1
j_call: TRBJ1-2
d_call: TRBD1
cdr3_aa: CASRKTGADGYTF
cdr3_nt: TGTGCCAGCAGAAAGACAGGGGCTGATGGCTACACCTTC

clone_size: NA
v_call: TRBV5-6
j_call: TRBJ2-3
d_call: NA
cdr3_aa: CASSPRDWPFTDTQYF
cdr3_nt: TGTGCCAGCAGCCCTCGGGACTGGCCCTTCACAGATACGCAGTATTTT

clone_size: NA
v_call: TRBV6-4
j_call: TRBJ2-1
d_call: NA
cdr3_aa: CASSDGPHSYNEQFF
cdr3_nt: TGTGCCAGCAGTGACGGGCCCCACTCCTACAATGAGCAGTTCTTC

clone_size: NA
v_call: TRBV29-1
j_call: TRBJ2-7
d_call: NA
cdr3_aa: CSFARGEGKYEQYF
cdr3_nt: TGCAGCTTCGCTAGGGGGGAGGGAAAGTACGAGCAGTACTTC

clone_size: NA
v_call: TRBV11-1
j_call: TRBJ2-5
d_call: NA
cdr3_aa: CASSLQGNQETQYF
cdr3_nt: TGTGCCAGCAGCTTACAGGGAAACCAAGAGACCCAGTACTTC

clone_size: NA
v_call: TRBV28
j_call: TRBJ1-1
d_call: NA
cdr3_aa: CASSQIPRTEAFF
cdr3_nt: TGTGCCAGCAGTCAGATCCCCCGTACTGAAGCTTTCTTT

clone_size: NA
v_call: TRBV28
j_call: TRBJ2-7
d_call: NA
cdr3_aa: CASSLEYYEQYF
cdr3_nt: TGTGCCAGCAGTTTAGAGTACTACGAGCAGTACTTC

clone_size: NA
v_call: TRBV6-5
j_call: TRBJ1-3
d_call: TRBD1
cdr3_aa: CASSLTGAGNTIYF
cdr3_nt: TGTGCCAGCAGCCTCACAGGGGCTGGAAACACCATATATTTT

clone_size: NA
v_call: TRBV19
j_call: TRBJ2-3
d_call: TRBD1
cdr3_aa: CASSPRQGALMGDTQYF
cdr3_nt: TGTGCCAGTAGTCCGCGACAGGGCGCCCTCATGGGAGATACGCAGTATTTT

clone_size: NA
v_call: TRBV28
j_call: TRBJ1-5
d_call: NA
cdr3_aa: CASSLTRVLGMGGGNQPQHF
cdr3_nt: TGTGCCAGCAGTTTAACCCGTGTTCTGGGGATGGGAGGGGGCAATCAGCCCCAGCATTTT

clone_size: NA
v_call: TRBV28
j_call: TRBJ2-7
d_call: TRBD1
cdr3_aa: CASSFADREAYEQYF
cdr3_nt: TGTGCCAGCAGTTTCGCGGACAGGGAAGCCTACGAGCAGTACTTC

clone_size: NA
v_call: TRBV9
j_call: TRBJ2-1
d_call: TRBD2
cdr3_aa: CASSVGWRGSLAGGSSYNEQFF
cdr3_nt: TGTGCCAGCAGCGTAGGATGGAGGGGGTCACTAGCGGGGGGTTCGTCCTACAATGAGCAGTTCTTC

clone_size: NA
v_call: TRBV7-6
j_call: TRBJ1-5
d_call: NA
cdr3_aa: CASSLTGDLRGPQHF
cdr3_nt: TGTGCCAGCAGCTTAACGGGGGACCTAAGGGGGCCCCAGCATTTT

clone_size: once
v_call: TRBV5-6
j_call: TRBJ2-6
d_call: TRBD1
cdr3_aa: CASSWTGSGANVLTF
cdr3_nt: TGTGCCAGCAGCTGGACAGGATCTGGGGCCAACGTCCTGACTTTC